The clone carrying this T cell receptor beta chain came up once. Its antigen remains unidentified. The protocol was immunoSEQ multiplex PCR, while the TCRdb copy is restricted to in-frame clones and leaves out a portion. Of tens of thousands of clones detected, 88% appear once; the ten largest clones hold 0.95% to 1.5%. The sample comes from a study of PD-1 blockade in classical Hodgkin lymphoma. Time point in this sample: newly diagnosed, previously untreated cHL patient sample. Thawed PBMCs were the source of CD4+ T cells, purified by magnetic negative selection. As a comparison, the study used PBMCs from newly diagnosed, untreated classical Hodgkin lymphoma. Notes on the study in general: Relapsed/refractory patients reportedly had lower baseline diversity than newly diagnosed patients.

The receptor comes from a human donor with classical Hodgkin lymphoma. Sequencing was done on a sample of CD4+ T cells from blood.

CDR3 sequence: CASSLVGVDETQYF. In nucleotides, the CDR3 is TGTGCCAGCAGCTTGGTTGGGGTCGATGAGACCCAGTACTTC. The V and J genes are TRBV5-4 and TRBJ2-5, with D unresolved. The CDR3 runs to 14 residues. The germline V and J ends were trimmed by 0 bases and 5 bases, with 11 bases remaining between them. Germline V gene data show CDR1 as SGHNT and CDR2 as YYREEE (reference sequence).